At least ten counts were recorded for the clone carrying this TCR beta chain. The antigen remains unidentified. The record originates from a study of T cell clonality in common variable immunodeficiency. The method was immunoSEQ multiplex PCR; TCRdb's version includes in-frame clones alone and lacks a portion of them. The sample holds 30,000 to 35,000 clones, and no clone turns up only once. Broader study findings: CVID subjects had higher TCRbeta clonality than healthy controls, most marked in about a third. Common variable immunodeficiency TCR beta sequences reportedly had fewer deletions and N-nucleotide insertions.

What was sequenced was peripheral blood mononuclear cells. The TCR originated in a human donor with common variable immunodeficiency.

The DNA read from the CDR3 is TGTGCCAGCAGCACGGGACTAGCGGGGAAAGATACG. It codes for CASSTGLAGKDT. In full, the CDR3 reads CASSTGLAGKDTQYF. The chain links TRBV5-6 to TRBJ2-3, with 13 bases aligning to TRBD2. Read coverage stops 3 residues before the CDR3 terminus; the germline J gene supplies the remainder. CDR3 length: 15 amino acids. Per germline, CDR1 SGHDT and CDR2 YYEEEE. Losses at the gene ends were 4 bases for V and 5 bases for J; bases not matched to a gene: 4.